Detailed here is one T cell receptor beta chain. The data belong to a study of OX40 agonist ivuxolimab in advanced cancers. Overall study context: Prior checkpoint blockade (anti-PD-1, anti-PD-L1 or anti-CTLA-4) was permitted; around 40% had it.

TCRdb keeps only in-frame clones here, not all; method: immunoSEQ multiplex PCR. The sample lists some 67,000 clones, around nine tenths occurring once. CDR3 length equals 14 residues. Germline V gives CDR1 SNHLY, CDR2 FYNNEI. The V end lost 4 bases, the J end lost 0 bases, and 7 bases lay between the germline ends. The rearrangement links TRBV2 to TRBJ1-5, with D maybe TRBD1 (6 bases). Source: CD4+ or CD8+ T cells sorted from blood, taken in a trial of the OX40 agonist ivuxolimab. The sequence came from an adult with an advanced solid tumor such as melanoma, head and neck, liver or kidney cancer. CDR3 sequence (DNA): TGTGCCAGCAGTGGACAGGATAGCAATCAGCCCCAGCATTTT. Protein sequence: CASSGQDSNQPQHF.